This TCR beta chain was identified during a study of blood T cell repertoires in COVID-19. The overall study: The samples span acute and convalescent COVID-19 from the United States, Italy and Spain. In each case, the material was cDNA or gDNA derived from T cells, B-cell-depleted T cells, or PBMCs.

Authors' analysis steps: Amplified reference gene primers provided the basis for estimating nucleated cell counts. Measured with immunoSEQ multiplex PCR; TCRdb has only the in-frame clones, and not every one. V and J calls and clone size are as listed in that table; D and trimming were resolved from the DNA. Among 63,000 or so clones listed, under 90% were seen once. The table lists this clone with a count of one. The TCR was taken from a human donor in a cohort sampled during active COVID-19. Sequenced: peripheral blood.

Written as DNA, the CDR3 is TGTGCCAGCAGCTTGGACAGGGGAAGGGAGCAGTACTTC. Translating it yields CASSLDRGREQYF. V and J are TRBV5-5 and TRBJ2-7, with TRBD1 identical over 7 bases. Germline trimming cut 0 bases from V and 7 bases from J; bases unmatched to any gene: 4. This CDR3 spans 13 amino acids. Germline values: CDR1 SGHKS, CDR2 YYEKEE (reference sequence). Variable domain in full (rest from reference TRBV5-5 and TRBJ2-7): DAGVTQSPTHLIKTRGQQVTLRCSPISGHKSVSWYQQVLGQGPQFIFQYYEKEERGRGNFPDRFSARQFPNYSSELNVNALLLGDSALYLCASSLDRGREQYFGPGTRLTVT.